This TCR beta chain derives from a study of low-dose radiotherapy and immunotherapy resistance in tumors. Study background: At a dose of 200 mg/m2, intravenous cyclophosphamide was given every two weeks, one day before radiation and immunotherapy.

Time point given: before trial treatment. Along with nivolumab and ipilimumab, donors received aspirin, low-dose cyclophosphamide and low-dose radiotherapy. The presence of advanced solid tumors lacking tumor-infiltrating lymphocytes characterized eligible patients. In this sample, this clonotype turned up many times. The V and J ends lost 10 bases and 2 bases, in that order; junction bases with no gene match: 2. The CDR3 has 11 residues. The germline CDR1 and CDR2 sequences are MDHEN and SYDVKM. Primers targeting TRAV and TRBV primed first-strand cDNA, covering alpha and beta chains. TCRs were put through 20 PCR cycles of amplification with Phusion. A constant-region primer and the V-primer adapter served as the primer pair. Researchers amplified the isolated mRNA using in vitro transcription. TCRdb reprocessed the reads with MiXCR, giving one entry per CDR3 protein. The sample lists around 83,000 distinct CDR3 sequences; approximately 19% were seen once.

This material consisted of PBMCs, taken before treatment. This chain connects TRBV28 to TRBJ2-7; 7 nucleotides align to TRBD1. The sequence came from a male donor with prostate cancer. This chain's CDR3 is CATTGAYEQYF. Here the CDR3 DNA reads TGTGCCACCACAGGGGCCTACGAGCAGTACTTC.